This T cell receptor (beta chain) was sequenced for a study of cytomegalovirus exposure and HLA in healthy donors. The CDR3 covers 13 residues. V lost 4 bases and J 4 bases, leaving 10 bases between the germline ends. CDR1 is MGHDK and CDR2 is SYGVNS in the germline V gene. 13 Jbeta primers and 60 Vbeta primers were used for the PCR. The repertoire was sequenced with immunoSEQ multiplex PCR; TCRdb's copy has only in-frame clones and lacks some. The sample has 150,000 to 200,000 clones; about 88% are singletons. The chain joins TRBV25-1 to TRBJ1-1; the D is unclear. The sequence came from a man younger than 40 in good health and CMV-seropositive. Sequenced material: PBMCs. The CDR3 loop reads CASSVPTGTEAFF. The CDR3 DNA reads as TGTGCCAGCAGTGTCCCCACCGGCACTGAAGCTTTCTTT.